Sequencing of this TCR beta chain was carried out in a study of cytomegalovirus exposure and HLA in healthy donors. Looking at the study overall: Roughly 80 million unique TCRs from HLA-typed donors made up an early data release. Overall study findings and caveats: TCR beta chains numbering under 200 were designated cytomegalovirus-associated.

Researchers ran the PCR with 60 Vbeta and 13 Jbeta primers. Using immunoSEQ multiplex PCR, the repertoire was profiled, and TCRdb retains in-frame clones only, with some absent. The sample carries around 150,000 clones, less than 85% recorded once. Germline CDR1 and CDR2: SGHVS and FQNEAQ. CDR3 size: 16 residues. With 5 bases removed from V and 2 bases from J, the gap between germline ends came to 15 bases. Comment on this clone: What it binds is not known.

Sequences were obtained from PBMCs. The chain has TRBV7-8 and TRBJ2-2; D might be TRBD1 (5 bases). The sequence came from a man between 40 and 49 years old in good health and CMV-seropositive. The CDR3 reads CASSRRPRENTGELFF. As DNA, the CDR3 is TGTGCCAGCAGCCGTCGGCCCAGGGAAAACACCGGGGAGCTGTTTTTT.